The rows below give T cell receptor beta chains drawn from one sample of a study of control samples from healthy donors and cancer patients. TCRdb's copy holds only in-frame clones and misses some; the assay was immunoSEQ multiplex PCR. The table records some 160,000 clones, 92% of them present only once. The sample taken for sequencing was blood. These TCRs come from a woman in her twenties or thirties in good health. Both conserved end residues are trimmed from each CDR3. Clone size is not always given. Where it is, it says once, few, many or a class for expanded clones.

V: TRBV15
size: NA
CDR3: ATSRKTDIQY

V: TRBV5-1
size: NA
CDR3: ASSLGREVPMMVTDTQY

V: TRBV19
size: NA
CDR3: ASSLTSGTEQY

V: TRBV6-5
size: NA
CDR3: ASSYRTPSSGNTIY

V: TRBV10-3
size: NA
CDR3: ASLEIWSSYNEQF

V: TRBV29-1
size: few
CDR3: SVDGSGSIGEQF

V: TRBV3-1/TRBV3-2
size: NA
CDR3: ASSQDGPEQY

V: TRBV2
size: NA
CDR3: ASTAGQGAGNTIY

V: TRBV24-1
size: few
CDR3: ATSDSPPRDTEAF

V: TRBV6-1
size: once
CDR3: ASSESVGGVPEAF

V: TRBV3-1/TRBV3-2
size: NA
CDR3: ASSHARGRETQY

V: TRBV10-3
size: NA
CDR3: AISGERGYNEQF

V: TRBV21-1
size: NA
CDR3: ASSKAQLSRGDTQY

V: TRBV7-8
size: NA
CDR3: ASSLSVTGNTEAF

V: TRBV19
size: NA
CDR3: ASVGLAGGIGELF

V: TRBV27
size: NA
CDR3: ASSLGLSDRYT

V: TRBV13
size: NA
CDR3: ASSSNLASVYREQF

V: TRBV7-9
size: once
CDR3: ASSHHYGRVTEAF

V: TRBV6-5
size: NA
CDR3: ASSYEETGANVLT

V: TRBV7-9
size: few
CDR3: ASSLAGTYNEQF

V: TRBV12-3/TRBV12-4
size: NA
CDR3: ASNKDGEKLF

V: TRBV28
size: NA
CDR3: ASRAAYGYT

V: TRBV19
size: NA
CDR3: ASSIGAGGGYEQY

V: TRBV28
size: NA
CDR3: ASTLTGGTDTQY

V: TRBV6-2/TRBV6-3
size: NA
CDR3: ASSLQSRDSPLH

V: TRBV11-2
size: few
CDR3: ASSLAGTEAF

V: TRBV27
size: NA
CDR3: ASSPAGFIAKNIQY

V: TRBV2
size: NA
CDR3: ASSESGAEWAF

V: TRBV7-9
size: few
CDR3: ASSSGTSGRSSYEQY

V: TRBV27
size: NA
CDR3: ASLDTSNQPQH

V: TRBV6-4
size: NA
CDR3: ASKEILIAKNIQY

V: TRBV4-1
size: NA
CDR3: ASSQGWASPKQF

V: TRBV2
size: NA
CDR3: ASRPTGLAVNFSYNEQF

V: TRBV28
size: NA
CDR3: ASSQTSGYTNEQF

V: TRBV6-5
size: NA
CDR3: ASTGQRNQPQH

V: TRBV19
size: few
CDR3: ASSMTTRGDVNYGYT

V: TRBV11-2
size: NA
CDR3: ASSASGTGAYEQY

V: TRBV29-1
size: NA
CDR3: SVRGQGKNIQY

V: TRBV4-1
size: NA
CDR3: ASSQVGVGQQY

V: TRBV6-6
size: once
CDR3: ASSYLARSYNEQF

V: TRBV30
size: NA
CDR3: AWSTALDQPQH

V: TRBV6-6
size: NA
CDR3: ASSYSGVNTEAF

V: TRBV28
size: NA
CDR3: ATGYKLEQAKNIQY

V: TRBV9
size: NA
CDR3: ASTPGPSGNTIY

V: TRBV28
size: NA
CDR3: ASGDRDWQTQY

V: TRBV2
size: NA
CDR3: ASSGRGQSYEQY

V: TRBV7-9
size: NA
CDR3: ASSRSTRPPVRAYNEQF

V: TRBV4-1
size: NA
CDR3: ASSLTGLPPDQPQH

V: TRBV7-9
size: once
CDR3: ASSRQPNGNTEAF

V: TRBV28
size: NA
CDR3: ASSLSSLNTEAF

V: TRBV7-7
size: NA
CDR3: ASSFLIPGLAGSGELF

V: TRBV28
size: NA
CDR3: ASGQAGSSYEQY

V: TRBV16
size: once
CDR3: ASSHNWRPQY

V: TRBV28
size: NA
CDR3: ASSSGFRVSYNEQF

V: TRBV5-6
size: NA
CDR3: ASSLRTSGNIAYNEQF

V: TRBV5-6
size: NA
CDR3: ASTGLAGSPPGTDTQY

V: TRBV5-1
size: NA
CDR3: ASSLAPMGENYNEQF

V: TRBV9
size: NA
CDR3: ASSVGQSSTDTQY

V: TRBV19
size: few
CDR3: ASSMGQGAGTGELF

V: TRBV19
size: NA
CDR3: ASSRGSSGNTIY